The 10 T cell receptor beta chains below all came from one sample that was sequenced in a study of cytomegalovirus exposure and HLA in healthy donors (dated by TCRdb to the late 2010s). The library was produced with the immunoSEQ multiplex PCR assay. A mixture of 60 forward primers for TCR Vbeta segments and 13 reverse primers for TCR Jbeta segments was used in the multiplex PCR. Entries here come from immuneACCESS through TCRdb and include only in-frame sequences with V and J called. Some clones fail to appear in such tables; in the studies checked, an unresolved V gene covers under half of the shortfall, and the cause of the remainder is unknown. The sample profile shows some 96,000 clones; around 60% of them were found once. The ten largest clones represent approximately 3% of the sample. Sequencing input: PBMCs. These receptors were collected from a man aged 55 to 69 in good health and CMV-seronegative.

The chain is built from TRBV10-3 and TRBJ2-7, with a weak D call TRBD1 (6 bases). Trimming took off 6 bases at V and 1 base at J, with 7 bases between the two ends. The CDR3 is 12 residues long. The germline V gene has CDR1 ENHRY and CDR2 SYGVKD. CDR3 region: CAISQGSYEQYF. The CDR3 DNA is TGTGCCATCAGCCAGGGGTCCTACGAGCAGTACTTC.

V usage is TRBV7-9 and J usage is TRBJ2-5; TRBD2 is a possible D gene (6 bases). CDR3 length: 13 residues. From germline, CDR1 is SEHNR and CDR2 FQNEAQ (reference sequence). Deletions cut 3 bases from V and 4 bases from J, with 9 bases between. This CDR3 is CASSFSGAETQYF. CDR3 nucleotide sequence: TGTGCCAGCAGCTTCTCGGGAGCAGAGACCCAGTACTTC.

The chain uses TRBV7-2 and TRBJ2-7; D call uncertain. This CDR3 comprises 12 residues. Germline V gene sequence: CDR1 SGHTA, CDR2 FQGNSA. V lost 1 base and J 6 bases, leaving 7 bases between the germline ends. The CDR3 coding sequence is TGTGCCAGCAGCTTAGGGGCGAGCGAGCAGTACTTC. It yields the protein CASSLGASEQYF. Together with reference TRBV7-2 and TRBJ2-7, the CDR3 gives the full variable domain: GAGVSQSPSNKVTEKGKDVELRCDPISGHTALYWYRQSLGQGLEFLIYFQGNSAPDKSGLPSDRFSAERTGGSVSTLTIQRTQQEDSAVYLCASSLGASEQYFGPGTRLTVT.

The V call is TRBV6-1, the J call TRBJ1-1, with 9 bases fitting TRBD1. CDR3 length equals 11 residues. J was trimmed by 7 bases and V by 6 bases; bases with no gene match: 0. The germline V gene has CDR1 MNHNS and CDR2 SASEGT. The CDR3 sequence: CASRGQGEAFF. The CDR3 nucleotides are TGTGCCAGCAGGGGACAGGGTGAAGCTTTCTTT.

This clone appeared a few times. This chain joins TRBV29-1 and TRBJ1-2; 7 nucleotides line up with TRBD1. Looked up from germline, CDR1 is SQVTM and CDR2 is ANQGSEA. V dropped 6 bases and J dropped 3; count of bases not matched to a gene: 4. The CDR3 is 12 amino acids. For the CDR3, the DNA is TGCAGCGTCGCCAGGGGGGACTATGGCTACACCTTC. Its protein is CSVARGDYGYTF. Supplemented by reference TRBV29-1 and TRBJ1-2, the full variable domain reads SAVISQKPSRDICQRGTSLTIQCQVDSQVTMMFWYRQQPGQSLTLIATANQGSEATYESGFVIDKFPISRPNLTFSTLTVSNMSPEDSSIYLCSVARGDYGYTFGSGTRLTVV.

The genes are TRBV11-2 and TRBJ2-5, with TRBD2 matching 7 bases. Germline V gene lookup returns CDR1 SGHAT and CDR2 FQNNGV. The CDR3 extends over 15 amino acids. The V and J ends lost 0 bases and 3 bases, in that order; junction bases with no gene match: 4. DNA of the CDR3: TGTGCCAGCAGCTTAGAGGGACTACCGGAAGAGACCCAGTACTTC. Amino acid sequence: CASSLEGLPEETQYF.

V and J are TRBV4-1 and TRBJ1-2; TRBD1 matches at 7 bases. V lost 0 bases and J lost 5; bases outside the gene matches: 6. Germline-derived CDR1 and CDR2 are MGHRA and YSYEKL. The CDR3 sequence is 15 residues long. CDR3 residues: CASSQDWGQSYGYTF. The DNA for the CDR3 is TGCGCCAGCAGCCAAGATTGGGGACAGAGTTATGGCTACACCTTC.

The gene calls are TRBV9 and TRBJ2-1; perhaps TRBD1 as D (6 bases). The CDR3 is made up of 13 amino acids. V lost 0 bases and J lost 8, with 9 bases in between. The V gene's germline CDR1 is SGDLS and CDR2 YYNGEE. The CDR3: CASSVGTAYEQFF. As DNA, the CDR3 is TGTGCCAGCAGCGTAGGGACAGCTTATGAGCAGTTCTTC.

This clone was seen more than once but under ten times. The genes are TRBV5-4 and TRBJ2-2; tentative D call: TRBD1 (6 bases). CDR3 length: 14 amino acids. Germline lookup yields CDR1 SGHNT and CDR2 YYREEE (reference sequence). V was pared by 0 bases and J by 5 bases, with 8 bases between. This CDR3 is CASSLGTETGELFF. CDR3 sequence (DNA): TGTGCCAGCAGCTTGGGGACAGAGACCGGGGAGCTGTTTTTT.

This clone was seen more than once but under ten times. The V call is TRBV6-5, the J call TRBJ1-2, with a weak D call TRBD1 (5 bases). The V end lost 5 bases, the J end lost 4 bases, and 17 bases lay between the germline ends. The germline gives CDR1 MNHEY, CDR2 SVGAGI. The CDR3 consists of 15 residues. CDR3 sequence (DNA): TGTGCCAGCAGTCTCAGCACCGGGGGTAGCTATGGCTACACCTTC. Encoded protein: CASSLSTGGSYGYTF.